This is a list of T cell receptor beta chains from one sample in a study of blood T cells in healthy people across ages. MiXCR, applied by TCRdb to the 5' RACE reads, yields one record per CDR3 protein. The sample yields approximately 1.5 million distinct CDR3 sequences, roughly 32% seen once. Sequencing was performed on blood. All receptors derive from a woman aged 30 to 39 in good health. The CDR3 runs from the conserved cysteine through the conserved F or W. D genes are given only for firm matches. Clone size is given for some rows only: seen once, a few or many times, or a class if the clone is expanded.

TRBV7-9	.	TRBD2	TRBJ2-7	TGTGCCAGCAGCCCCCTCCACGGGAGGGCCGCCTACGAGCAGTACTTC	CASSPLHGRAAYEQYF
TRBV4-2	few	.	TRBJ2-1	TGTGCCAGCAGCCCCTTCGACGCTACCGATGAGCAGTTCTTC	CASSPFDATDEQFF
TRBV27	.	TRBD1	TRBJ2-7	TGTGCCAGCAGTTCCCGGACAGGGTTCTACGAGCGGTACTTC	CASSSRTGFYERYF
TRBV7-2	many	.	TRBJ2-1	TGTGCCAGCAGCTTAGCGCCCTCCCTTCAGGGGCTGTTCTTC	CASSLAPSLQGLFF
TRBV6-4	once	TRBD2	TRBJ2-1	TGTGCCAGCAGTGAAATCCCGGGGGGAGAGCAGTTCTTC	CASSEIPGGEQFF
TRBV9	.	.	TRBJ2-3	TGTGCCAGCAGCGTAGGTAGCGGAGGAGGGGGCACAGATACGCAGTATTTT	CASSVGSGGGGTDTQYF
TRBV12-3/TRBV12-4	.	.	TRBJ1-2	TGTGCCAGCAGTTTGGCAGCGGGGACTGGTGGCTACACCTTC	CASSLAAGTGGYTF
TRBV7-8	.	.	TRBJ1-2	TGTGCCAGCGGCCCGCTACAGGGTAGTGGCTACACCTTC	CASGPLQGSGYTF
TRBV20-1	.	.	TRBJ1-2	TGCAGTGCTAGAGGCTCCGGTTCGGGCTATGGCTACACCTTC	CSARGSGSGYGYTF
TRBV10-3	many	.	TRBJ1-4	TGTGCCATCGCGGACCCAACTAATGAAAAACTGTTTTTT	CAIADPTNEKLFF
TRBV12-3/TRBV12-4	few	TRBD2	TRBJ2-1	TGTGCCAGCAGTTTGGGCGGGGGGGCGTTGGATGAGCAGTTCTTC	CASSLGGGALDEQFF
TRBV7-9	.	.	TRBJ1-1	TGTGCCAGCAGCTTAGGCATTACGAACACTGAAGCTTTCTTT	CASSLGITNTEAFF
TRBV2	.	TRBD2	TRBJ2-4	TGTGCCAGCACCGGGACTAGCGGAGACATTCAGTACTTC	CASTGTSGDIQYF
TRBV5-1	.	.	TRBJ2-5	TGCGCCAGCAGCTCGTCAGGCAACGAAGAGACCCAGTACTTC	CASSSSGNEETQYF
TRBV10-1	.	TRBD1	TRBJ2-5	TGCGCCAGCAGGGCAGGGGGCAACCAAGAGACCCAGTACTTC	CASRAGGNQETQYF